This is a list of T cell receptor beta chains from one sample in a study of CD8+ T cells in alopecia areata. The method was immunoSEQ multiplex PCR; TCRdb's version includes in-frame clones alone and lacks a portion of them. The sample records about 190,000 clones, 45% to 65% being singletons. The sequences come from CD4+ T cells sorted from blood, collected at week 4, from a patient treated with tofacitinib. Receptor source: a human donor with alopecia areata. The CDR3 runs from the conserved cysteine through the conserved F or W. The D gene is left open where the match is weak. Not all rows give a size; the values are once, few, many and, for expanded clones, a class.

TRBV29-1	TRBJ2-5	NA	few	TGCAGCGTTGAGGTCCTTGCCGGGGGCGGTCAAGAGACCCAGTACTTC	CSVEVLAGGGQETQYF
TRBV5-6	TRBJ1-2	TRBD1	NA	TGTGCCAGCAGTGACAGTTTTCACAGGGGCACCTTC	CASSDSFHRGTF
TRBV28	TRBJ2-1	NA	few	TGTGCCAGCAGTTACTACACCTCGACAGGTACTACAATGAGGCAGTTCTTC	CASSYYTSTGTTMRQFF
TRBV6-5	TRBJ1-2	TRBD1	NA	TGTGCCAGCAGTTTCGCGACAGGGAACTATGGCTACACCTTC	CASSFATGNYGYTF
TRBV5-1	TRBJ1-1	NA	few	TGCGCCAGCAGCTTGGCCGCAACGACTAACACTGAAGCTTTCTTT	CASSLAATTNTEAFF
TRBV30	TRBJ2-4	NA	NA	TGTGCCTGGAGTGGACAGGCCAAAAACATTCAGTACTTC	CAWSGQAKNIQYF
TRBV6-1	TRBJ2-7	TRBD2	NA	TGTGCCAGCAGTGAATCCCCCTCAAGCGGGAGGGGCTACGAGCAGTACTTC	CASSESPSSGRGYEQYF
TRBV6-5	TRBJ2-5	NA	many	TGTGCCAGCAGTTCGACGGGACAACGGTACCAAGAGACCCAGTACTTC	CASSSTGQRYQETQYF
TRBV7-9	TRBJ2-2	TRBD2	NA	TGTGCCAGCAGCCCCCAAAGCGGGAGATCCACCGGGGAGCTGTTTTTT	CASSPQSGRSTGELFF
TRBV30	TRBJ2-7	NA	once	TGTGCCTGGAACCGAATAGGGGGAGGTGGGGAGCAGTACTTC	CAWNRIGGGGEQYF
TRBV5-6	TRBJ1-2	NA	few	TGTGCCAGCAGCTTGGATGTCGGCAGCCTCTATGGCTACACCTTC	CASSLDVGSLYGYTF
TRBV25-1	TRBJ1-2	NA	NA	TGTGCCAGCAGGCGAGGGAACTATGGCTACACCTTC	CASRRGNYGYTF
TRBV29-1	TRBJ2-7	NA	NA	TGCAGCGTTGAAACGGGGAGAACCTACGAGCAGTACTTC	CSVETGRTYEQYF
TRBV25-1	TRBJ1-5	TRBD1	few	TGTGCCACCAGATTGGGACAGGAGGTAACCTACTCCAATCAGCCCCAGCATTTT	CATRLGQEVTYSNQPQHF
TRBV18	TRBJ1-5	TRBD1	NA	TGTGCCAGCTCACCGATGGGACAGACGAATCAGCCCCAGCATTTT	CASSPMGQTNQPQHF
TRBV30	TRBJ1-3	NA	NA	TGTGCCTGGAGTGTAAGTCTCCTCTCGACTGGAAACACCATATATTTT	CAWSVSLLSTGNTIYF
TRBV11-2	TRBJ2-7	NA	NA	TGTGCCAGCAGCTTAGATCTGGGGGATCACTACGAGCAGTACTTC	CASSLDLGDHYEQYF
TRBV30	TRBJ2-1	NA	NA	TGTGCCTGGAGTGGGGCTTACAATGAGCAGTTCTTC	CAWSGAYNEQFF
TRBV5-1	TRBJ2-7	TRBD1	NA	TGCGCCAGCAGCGGCGGGACAGGGGTCGGCGAGCAGTACTTC	CASSGGTGVGEQYF
TRBV29-1	TRBJ2-7	TRBD2	NA	TGCAGCGTTGCTGCGGCTAGCGGGAGTTACGAGCAGTACTTC	CSVAAASGSYEQYF
TRBV5-1	TRBJ2-5	TRBD2	NA	TGCGCCAGCAGCTTGAGGGCGTCAGCGGGAGGCCTGTACCAAGAGACCCAGTACTTC	CASSLRASAGGLYQETQYF
TRBV6-5	TRBJ2-3	TRBD1	NA	TGTGCCAGCAGTTACTCTACCGGACAGGGTTCAGATACGCAGTATTTT	CASSYSTGQGSDTQYF
TRBV15	TRBJ1-5	NA	NA	TGTGCCACCAGCAGAGACCAAGGGAATCAGCCCCAGCATTTT	CATSRDQGNQPQHF
TRBV7-3	TRBJ1-2	NA	NA	TGTGCCAGCAGCCCTAGCAGGGTCTCAGGCCTCTATGGCTACACCTTC	CASSPSRVSGLYGYTF
TRBV7-3	TRBJ2-3	TRBD1	NA	TGTGCCAGCAGCCGGGACAGGGGAAATACGCAGTATTTT	CASSRDRGNTQYF
TRBV7-9	TRBJ2-5	TRBD1	NA	TGTGCCAGCAGCTTGGGACAGGGGATTCAAGAGACCCAGTACTTC	CASSLGQGIQETQYF
TRBV29-1	TRBJ2-7	NA	few	TGCAGCGTTTCTTCGGGGAGCTCCTACGAGCAGTACTTC	CSVSSGSSYEQYF
TRBV29-1	TRBJ2-2	NA	NA	TGCAGCGTTTCCTCCGGGAGCACCGGGGAGCTGTTTTTT	CSVSSGSTGELFF
TRBV28	TRBJ1-2	NA	few	TGTGCCAGCAGTTTTAGGGGCAGGGGATATGGCTACACCTTC	CASSFRGRGYGYTF
TRBV30	TRBJ1-1	NA	NA	TGTGCCTGGAGTGGACAGGTTAGGGCCGAAGCTTTCTTT	CAWSGQVRAEAFF
TRBV25-1	TRBJ1-1	NA	NA	TGTGCCAGCAGTGAAACCGGGGGCATGAACACTGAAGCTTTCTTT	CASSETGGMNTEAFF
TRBV7-2	TRBJ2-5	TRBD1	NA	TGTGCCAGCAGCGCGGCTGGGACAGCACAAGAGACCCAGTACTTC	CASSAAGTAQETQYF
TRBV23-1	TRBJ1-2	TRBD1	NA	TGCGCCAGCAGTCTCGCAGGGACAGACTATGGCTACACCTTC	CASSLAGTDYGYTF
TRBV2	TRBJ2-7	NA	NA	TGTGCCAGCAGTGTGCGAGGCGAGCAGTACTTC	CASSVRGEQYF
TRBV9	TRBJ1-1	NA	NA	TGTGCCAGCAGCTTAAGTGCCGACACTGAAGCTTTCTTT	CASSLSADTEAFF
TRBV30	TRBJ2-2	NA	NA	TGTGCCTGGAGTGTTCAGGCAACCGGGGAGCTGTTTTTT	CAWSVQATGELFF
TRBV18	TRBJ2-1	NA	few	TGTGCCAGCTCACCGGGGGCGGGAGCATACAATGAGCAGTTCTTC	CASSPGAGAYNEQFF
TRBV9	TRBJ2-5	TRBD2	NA	TGTGCCAGCAGCGCCTCACCTAGCGGCCAAGAGACCCAGTACTTC	CASSASPSGQETQYF
TRBV9	TRBJ1-4	NA	NA	TGTGCCAGCAGCGCCTTTACAGGGATTAATGAAAAACTGTTTTTT	CASSAFTGINEKLFF
TRBV7-3	TRBJ2-6	NA	few	TGTGCCAGCAGCTTAACGGGGGCCAACGTCCTGACTTTC	CASSLTGANVLTF
TRBV13	TRBJ2-3	NA	few	TGTGCCAGCAGCTTCCTCGGGAGTGCAGATACGCAGTATTTT	CASSFLGSADTQYF